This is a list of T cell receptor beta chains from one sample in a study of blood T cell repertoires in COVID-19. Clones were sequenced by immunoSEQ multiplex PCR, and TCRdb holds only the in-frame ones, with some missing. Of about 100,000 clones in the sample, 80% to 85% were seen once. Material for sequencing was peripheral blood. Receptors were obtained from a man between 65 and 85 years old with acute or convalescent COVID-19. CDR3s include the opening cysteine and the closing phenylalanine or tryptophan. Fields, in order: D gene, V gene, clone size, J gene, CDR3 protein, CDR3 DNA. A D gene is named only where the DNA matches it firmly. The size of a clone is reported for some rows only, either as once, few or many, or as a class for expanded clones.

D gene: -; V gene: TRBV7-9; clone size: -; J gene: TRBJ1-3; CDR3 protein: CASSSYGSGNTIYF; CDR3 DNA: TGTGCCAGCAGCTCCTACGGCTCTGGAAACACCATATATTTT
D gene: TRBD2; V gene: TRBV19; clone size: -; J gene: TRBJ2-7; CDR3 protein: CASSIQAGSSYEQYF; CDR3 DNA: TGTGCCAGTAGCATCCAAGCGGGGAGCTCCTACGAGCAGTACTTC
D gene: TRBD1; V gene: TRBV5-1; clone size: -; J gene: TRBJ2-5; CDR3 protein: CASSQDRDRDRETQYF; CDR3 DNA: TGCGCCAGCAGCCAAGACCGGGACAGGGATCGGGAGACCCAGTACTTC
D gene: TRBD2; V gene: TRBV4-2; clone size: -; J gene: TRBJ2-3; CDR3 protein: CASSQTSGVPDTQYF; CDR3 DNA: TGTGCCAGCAGTCAGACTAGCGGGGTCCCAGATACGCAGTATTTT
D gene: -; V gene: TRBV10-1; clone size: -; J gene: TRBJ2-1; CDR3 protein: CASSDRTTGYNEQFF; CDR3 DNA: TGCGCCAGCAGTGACCGGACGACAGGTTACAATGAGCAGTTCTTC
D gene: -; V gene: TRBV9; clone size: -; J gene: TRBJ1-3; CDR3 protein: CASSVAPPPFSSGNTIYF; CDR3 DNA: TGTGCCAGCAGCGTAGCCCCCCCGCCTTTCAGCTCTGGAAACACCATATATTTT
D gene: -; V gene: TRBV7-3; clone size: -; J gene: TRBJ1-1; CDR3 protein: CASSFGRDTEAFF; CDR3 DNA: TGTGCCAGCAGCTTTGGCAGGGACACTGAAGCTTTCTTT
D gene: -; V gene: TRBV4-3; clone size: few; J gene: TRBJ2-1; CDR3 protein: CASSQGAGISSYNEQFF; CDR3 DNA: TGCGCCAGCAGCCAAGGAGCCGGGATTTCGTCCTACAATGAGCAGTTCTTC
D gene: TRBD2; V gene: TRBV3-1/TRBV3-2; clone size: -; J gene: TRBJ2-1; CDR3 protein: CASSQGVVAGGINEQFF; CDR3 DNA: TGTGCCAGCAGCCAAGGTGTCGTAGCGGGGGGGATCAATGAGCAGTTCTTC
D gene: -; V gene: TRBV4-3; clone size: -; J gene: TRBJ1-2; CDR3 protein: CASSQETGYYGYTF; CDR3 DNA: TGCGCCAGCAGCCAAGAAACAGGCTACTATGGCTACACCTTC
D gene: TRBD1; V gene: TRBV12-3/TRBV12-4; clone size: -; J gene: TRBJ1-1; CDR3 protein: CASRDRVPTEAFF; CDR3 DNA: TGTGCCAGCAGGGACAGGGTCCCCACTGAAGCTTTCTTT
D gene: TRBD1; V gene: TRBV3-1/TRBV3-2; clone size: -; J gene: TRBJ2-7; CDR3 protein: CASSQPRSGTGWNEQYF; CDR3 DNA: TGTGCCAGCAGCCAACCCCGCTCCGGGACAGGGTGGAACGAGCAGTACTTC
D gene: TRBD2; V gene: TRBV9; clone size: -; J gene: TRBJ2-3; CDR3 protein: CASTKSGGTNTQYF; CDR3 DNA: TGTGCCAGCACCAAAAGCGGGGGAACTAATACGCAGTATTTT
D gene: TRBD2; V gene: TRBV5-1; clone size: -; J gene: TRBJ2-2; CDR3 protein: CASSFDGGGRTGELFF; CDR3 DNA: TGCGCCAGCAGCTTCGACGGCGGGGGACGTACCGGGGAGCTGTTTTTT
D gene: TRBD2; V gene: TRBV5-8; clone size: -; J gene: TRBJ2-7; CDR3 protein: CASSLAVTSGRSYEQYF; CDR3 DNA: TGTGCCAGCAGCTTGGCCGTGACTAGCGGTAGGTCCTACGAGCAGTACTTC
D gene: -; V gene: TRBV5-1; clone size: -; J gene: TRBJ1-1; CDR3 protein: CASSLRGFTEAFF; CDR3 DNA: TGCGCCAGCAGCTTAAGGGGTTTCACTGAAGCTTTCTTT
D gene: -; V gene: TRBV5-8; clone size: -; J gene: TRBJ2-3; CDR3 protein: CASSLQGGDTQYF; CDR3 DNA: TGTGCCAGCAGCTTGCAGGGGGGAGATACGCAGTATTTT
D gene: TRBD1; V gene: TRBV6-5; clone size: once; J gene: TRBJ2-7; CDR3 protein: CASSLPGQGKEQYF; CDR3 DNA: TGTGCCAGCAGTTTGCCGGGACAGGGGAAAGAACAGTACTTC
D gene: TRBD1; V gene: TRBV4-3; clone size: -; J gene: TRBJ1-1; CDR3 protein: CASSQGTGANTEAFF; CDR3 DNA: TGCGCCAGCAGCCAGGGGACAGGGGCGAACACTGAAGCTTTCTTT
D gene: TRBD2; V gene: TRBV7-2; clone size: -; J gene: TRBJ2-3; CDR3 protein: CASRQGLAGGTDTQYF; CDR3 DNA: TGTGCCAGCAGACAAGGACTAGCGGGGGGCACAGATACGCAGTATTTT
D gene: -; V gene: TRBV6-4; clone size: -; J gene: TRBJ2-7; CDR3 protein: CASTADPYEQYF; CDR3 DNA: TGTGCCAGCACTGCAGATCCCTACGAGCAGTACTTC
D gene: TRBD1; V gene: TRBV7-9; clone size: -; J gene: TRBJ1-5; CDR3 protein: CASSLVSGQGNQPQHF; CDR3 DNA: TGTGCCAGCAGCTTAGTCTCGGGACAGGGGAATCAGCCCCAGCATTTT
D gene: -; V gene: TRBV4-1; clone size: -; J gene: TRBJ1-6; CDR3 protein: CASSQEWGVGSPLHF; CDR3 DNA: TGCGCCAGCAGCCAAGAGTGGGGGGTTGGCTCACCCCTCCACTTT
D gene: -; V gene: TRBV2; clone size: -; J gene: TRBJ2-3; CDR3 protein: CASSGTGTPDTQYF; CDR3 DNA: TGTGCCAGCAGTGGAACAGGGACCCCAGATACGCAGTATTTT
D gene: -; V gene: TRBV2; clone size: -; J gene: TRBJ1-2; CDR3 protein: CASSESGNYGYTF; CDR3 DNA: TGTGCCAGCAGTGAGTCAGGGAACTATGGCTACACCTTC
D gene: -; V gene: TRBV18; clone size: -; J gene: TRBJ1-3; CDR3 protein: CASWTEVLNTIYF; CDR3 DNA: TGTGCCAGCTGGACAGAGGTCCTAAACACCATATATTTT
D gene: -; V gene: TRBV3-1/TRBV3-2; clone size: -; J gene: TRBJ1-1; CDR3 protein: CASSQGPEAFF; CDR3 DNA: TGTGCCAGCAGCCAAGGGCCTGAAGCTTTCTTT
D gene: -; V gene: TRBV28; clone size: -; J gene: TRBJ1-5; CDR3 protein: CASSPPGRWNQPQHF; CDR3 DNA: TGTGCCAGCAGTCCCCCAGGGCGCTGGAATCAGCCCCAGCATTTT
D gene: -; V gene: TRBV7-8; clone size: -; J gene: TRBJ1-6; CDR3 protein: CASSLWGGNSPLHF; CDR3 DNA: TGTGCCAGCAGCTTGTGGGGGGGGAATTCACCCCTCCACTTT
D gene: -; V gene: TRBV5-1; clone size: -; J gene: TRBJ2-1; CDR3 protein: CASSWAVQTYNEQFF; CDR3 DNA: TGCGCCAGCAGCTGGGCCGTTCAGACCTACAATGAGCAGTTCTTC
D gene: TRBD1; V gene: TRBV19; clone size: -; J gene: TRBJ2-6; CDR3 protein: CATTPFPGQGRSGANVLTF; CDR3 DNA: TGTGCCACCACACCTTTCCCGGGACAGGGGCGCTCTGGGGCCAACGTCCTGACTTTC
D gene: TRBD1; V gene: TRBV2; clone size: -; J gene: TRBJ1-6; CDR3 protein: CAGRDRQNSPLHF; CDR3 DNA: TGTGCCGGCAGGGACAGGCAAAATTCACCCCTCCACTTT
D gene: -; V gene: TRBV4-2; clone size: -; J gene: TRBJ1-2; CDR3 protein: CASSQALPRDGDYGYTF; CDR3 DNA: TGTGCCAGCAGCCAAGCTCTTCCGAGAGACGGAGACTATGGCTACACCTTC
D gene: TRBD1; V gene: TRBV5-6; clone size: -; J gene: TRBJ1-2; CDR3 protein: CASSVSRDRGSRNYGYTF; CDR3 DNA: TGTGCCAGCAGCGTAAGCCGGGACAGGGGGTCGAGGAACTATGGCTACACCTTC
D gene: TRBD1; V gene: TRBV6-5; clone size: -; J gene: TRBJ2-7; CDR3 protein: CASRTTGRYEQYF; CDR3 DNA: TGTGCCAGCAGGACGACAGGGCGCTACGAGCAGTACTTC
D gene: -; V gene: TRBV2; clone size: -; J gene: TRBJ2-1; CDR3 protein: CASIPYFPGLGGNEQFFF; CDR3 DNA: -
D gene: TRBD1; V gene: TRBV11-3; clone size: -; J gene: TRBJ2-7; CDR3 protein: CASSPGDSPYEQYF; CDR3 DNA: TGTGCCAGCAGCCCCGGGGACAGCCCCTACGAGCAGTACTTC
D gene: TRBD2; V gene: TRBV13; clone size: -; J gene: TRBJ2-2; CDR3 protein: CASSRTSGFRSGELFF; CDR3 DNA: TGTGCCAGCAGCCGGACTAGCGGGTTCCGGTCCGGGGAGCTGTTTTTT
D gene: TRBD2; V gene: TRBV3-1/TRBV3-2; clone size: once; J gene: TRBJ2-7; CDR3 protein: CARGGGGTVYEQYF; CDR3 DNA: TGTGCCCGCGGGGGGGGCGGGACCGTCTACGAGCAGTACTTC
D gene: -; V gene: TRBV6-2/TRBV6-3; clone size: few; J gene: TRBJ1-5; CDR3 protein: CASSPGTVNQPQHF; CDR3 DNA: TGTGCCAGTAGCCCGGGGACTGTCAATCAGCCCCAGCATTTT
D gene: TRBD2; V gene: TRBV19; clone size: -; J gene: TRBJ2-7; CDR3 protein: CASSFASGGSNEQYF; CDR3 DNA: TGTGCCAGTAGTTTCGCTAGCGGGGGGTCGAACGAGCAGTACTTC